This TCR beta chain was identified during a study of blood T cell repertoires in COVID-19. Participants spanned ages about 18 to 90 years and resided in roughly 22 US areas. This clone occurred once. Original data processing: Counts of nucleated cells, estimated from reference gene primer amplification, were obtained. Assay: immunoSEQ multiplex PCR; the TCRdb copy retains only in-frame clones and omits some. That table supplies the V and J calls and clone size; D and trimming were determined from the DNA. Of 120,000 to 150,000 clones detected, 70% to 90% appear once; the ten largest clones hold more than 5%. Germline lookup yields CDR1 LGHDT and CDR2 YNNKEL (reference sequence). The CDR3 has 15 residues. Trimming took 4 bases from V and 0 from J, leaving 12 bases between them.

The sequencing input was PBMCs or T cells enriched from blood (not recorded which). The genes are TRBV3-1 (or the pseudogene TRBV3-2) and TRBJ1-1, with D possibly being TRBD1 (5 bases). The clonotype was recovered from a woman in her thirties or forties who had recovered from COVID-19. CDR3 residues: CASSPRAGMNTEAFF. CDR3 DNA sequence: TGTGCCAGCAGCCCCCGGGCAGGGATGAACACTGAAGCTTTCTTT.